This TCR beta chain was found in a study of CD8+ T cells in alopecia areata (dated by TCRdb to about 2018). Broadly, across the study: The treated patients, all with moderate-to-severe alopecia areata, were enrolled in an open-label pilot trial of oral tofacitinib given at 5 to 10 mg twice daily. On the human side, TCRbeta sequencing was run on scalp tissue and on sorted CD4+ and CD8+ peripheral blood T cells from healthy controls and from alopecia areata patients with either patchy or totalis/universalis disease. Clonality in the scalp was compared among normal scalp (n=4), patchy alopecia areata scalp (n=8), and alopecia totalis/universalis scalp (n=8). TCRbeta CDR3 regions were amplified by immunoSEQ multiplex PCR using 35 Vbeta forward and 13 Jbeta reverse primers. The study used high-throughput TCRbeta sequencing to examine T cell clonal expansion in alopecia areata, in both the C3H/HeJ mouse model and human patients. Disease severity in treated patients was measured with the SALT score, which quantifies the percentage of affected scalp surface area. Tofacitinib was given for 6 to 18 months, followed by 6 months of follow-up off drug to assess delayed response and recurrence. Tofacitinib-treated patients had biopsies at baseline and at 4 and 24 weeks of treatment, with a later scalp biopsy in several patients. RNA was obtained with the PAXgene miRNA kit for fixed scalp, the miRNeasy kit for PBMCs, and the RNeasy kit for mouse skin.

The library relied on the immunoSEQ multiplex PCR assay. RNA was extracted from all samples and reverse transcribed into cDNA, which served as template for TCR sequencing. First-strand cDNA was synthesized with SuperScript III using a 2:1 mix of oligo-dT and random hexamers. A synthetic immune receptor repertoire was used to assess amplification bias, and residual bias was removed computationally. Per the source publication's procedure: Raw reads were preprocessed for error removal, and CDR3 was defined according to IMGT conventions as running from the conserved cysteine to phenylalanine. To get clonality, Shannon entropy was normalized by log2 of the number of productive unique TCRs and the result was subtracted from 1. Whether scalp clones were CD4 or CD8 was inferred by matching scalp TCRbeta sequences against CD4 and CD8 repertoires sorted from blood. TCRdb carries this immuneACCESS record with in-frame sequences only. Its versions omit some clonotypes, under half of them owing to an unresolved V gene in the studies checked, with the rest unexplained. That table is the source of V, J and clone size, and D and trimming were worked out from the DNA. In this sample the table shows about 76,000 clones, roughly 70% of which occur a single time. The top ten clonotypes cover about a quarter of the sample.

The time point label of this sample denotes: around 22 weeks on oral tofacitinib. The treatment or condition label, as the study defines it: oral pan-JAK inhibitor, 5-10 mg twice daily. Lesional scalp punch biopsies and peripheral blood were obtained from alopecia areata patients. PBMCs were isolated by density centrifugation and stained for CD3, CD4 and CD8, after which CD4+ and CD8+ T cells were sorted on a FACSAria. The junction shows trimming of 4 bases on V and 2 bases on J, and the gene matches do not reach 4 bases of it. Reading the germline V gene gives CDR1 SGHDT and CDR2 YYEEEE. The CDR3, from cysteine to phenylalanine, totals 15 residues. Only the CDR3 region is kept as DNA, spanning 45 bases read in frame from base 1. Regarding this clone: Its antigen is still unknown. No qualities accompany the bases; no much larger clone lies one base away.

Summary of the overall study and its limitations: Scalp TCR repertoire analysis is complicated because resident alphabeta T cells in normal human skin are also sequenced, whereas mouse skin is dominated by gammadelta T cells. Many expanded lesional clones were found to persist in scalp and blood during tofacitinib treatment, and relapse after treatment cessation may be partly explained by this persistence. Shared TCR sequences between patients were less evident than in mice, which may be partly attributable to HLA diversity in the patient population. Higher clonality and more expanded CD8+ clones were observed in lesional scalp than in normal scalp, particularly in alopecia totalis/universalis, a finding suggestive of antigenic drive. Because the treated cohort was small and included a single nonresponder, larger studies are needed to assess links between baseline CD8+ expansion and response. Tofacitinib significantly decreased scalp clonality and the number of expanded CD8+ clones among the top 100 scalp clones.

The chain is encoded by TRBV5-6 joined to TRBJ2-2; a stretch of 8 junction bases matches TRBD1. Sequenced material: CD8+ T cells sorted from blood, taken at week 24, from a patient treated with tofacitinib. The origin of this receptor is a human donor with alopecia areata. The sequence in DNA is TGTGCCAGCAGCCTCGGACAGGGTAACACCGGGGAGCTGTTTTTT. Its coded protein is CASSLGQGNTGELFF.